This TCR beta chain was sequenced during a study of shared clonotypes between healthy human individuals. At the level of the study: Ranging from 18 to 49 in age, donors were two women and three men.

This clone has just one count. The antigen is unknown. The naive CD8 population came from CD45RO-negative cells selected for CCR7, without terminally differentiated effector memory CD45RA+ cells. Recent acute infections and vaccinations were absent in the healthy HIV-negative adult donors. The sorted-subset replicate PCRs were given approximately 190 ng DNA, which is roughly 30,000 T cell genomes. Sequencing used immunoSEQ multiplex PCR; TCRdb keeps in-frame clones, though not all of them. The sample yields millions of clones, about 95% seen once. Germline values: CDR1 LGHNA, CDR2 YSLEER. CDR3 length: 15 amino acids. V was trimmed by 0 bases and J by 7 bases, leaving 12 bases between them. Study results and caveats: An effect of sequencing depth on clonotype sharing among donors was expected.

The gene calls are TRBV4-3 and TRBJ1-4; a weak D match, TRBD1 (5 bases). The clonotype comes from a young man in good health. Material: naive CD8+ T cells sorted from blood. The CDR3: CASSQDGVGGEKLFF. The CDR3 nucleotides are TGCGCCAGCAGCCAAGATGGGGTTGGGGGTGAAAAACTGTTTTTT.